This T cell receptor (beta chain) was retrieved from a study of T cells after yellow fever vaccination. Overall study: The authors prepared low-cell-number fractions using SMART-Seq v4 Ultra Low Input.

Germline V CDR1 and CDR2: SGHAT, FQNNGV. V gave up 5 bases and J gave up 3 bases; unmatched junction bases: 10. CDR3 size: 15 residues. TCRdb processed the 5' RACE reads anew with MiXCR; each CDR3 protein has one entry. The table lists 100,000 to 150,000 distinct CDR3 sequences, about 16% of them singletons. Regarding this clonotype: Its matching antigen is unknown.

Regarding the study as a whole: Only a minor proportion of clonotypes was detected across both CD4 and CD8 compartments.

This receptor was identified in a man younger than 35 who received the YFV17D yellow fever vaccine. This chain joins TRBV11-2 and TRBJ2-7; TRBD1 agrees at 7 bases. The specimen was CD8+ T cells sorted from PBMCs, collected 5 days after the yellow fever booster vaccination. This CDR3 reads CASSPGTGVFYEQYV. The CDR3 DNA reads TGTGCCAGCAGCCCGGGAACAGGGGTTTTCTACGAGCAGTACGTC.